The clone carrying this T cell receptor beta chain occurred once. The antigen remains undetermined. The record originates from a study of beta chain features in type 1 diabetes. Trimming cost V 0 bases and J 8 bases; bases outside gene matches: 13. The CDR3 runs 17 residues. CDR1 and CDR2 from the germline V gene are SGHNT and YYREEE (reference sequence). The authors reverse transcribed all of the isolated RNA, so sequencing captured expressed TCRB transcripts. Measured with immunoSEQ multiplex PCR; TCRdb has only the in-frame clones, and not every one. This sample yields around 280,000 clones, of which around 16% are seen a single time; roughly 0.015% belongs to the top ten. Notes on the study in general: Patients and controls would share equally any PCR tilt toward shorter templates. Shortening that was moderate but significant affected the TCRB CDR3s of Type 1 diabetes patients in all four CD4+ subsets.

This chain joins TRBV5-4 and TRBJ2-3, with 9 bases identical to TRBD2. This sequence was found in a young man with type 1 diabetes. The sequenced sample was naive CD4+ T cells from blood. This CDR3 is CASSLEFLAGYSGTQYF. DNA of the CDR3: TGTGCCAGCAGCTTGGAGTTTCTAGCGGGATACTCGGGTACGCAGTATTTT.